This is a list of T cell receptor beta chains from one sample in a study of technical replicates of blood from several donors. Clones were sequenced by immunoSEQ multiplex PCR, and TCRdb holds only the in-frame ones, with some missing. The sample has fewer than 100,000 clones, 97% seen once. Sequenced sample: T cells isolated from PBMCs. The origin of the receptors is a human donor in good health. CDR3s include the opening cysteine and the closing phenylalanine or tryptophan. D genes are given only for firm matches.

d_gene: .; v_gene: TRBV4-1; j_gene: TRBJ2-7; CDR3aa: CASSKVEQTYEQYF; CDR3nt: TGCGCCAGCAGCAAAGTCGAACAAACCTACGAGCAGTACTTC
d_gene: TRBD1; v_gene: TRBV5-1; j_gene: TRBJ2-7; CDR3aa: CASSLGDRIDYEQYF; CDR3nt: TGCGCCAGCAGCTTGGGGGACAGGATAGACTACGAGCAGTACTTC
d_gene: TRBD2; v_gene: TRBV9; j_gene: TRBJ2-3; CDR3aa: CASSAGLAGGLEPSDTQYF; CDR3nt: TGTGCCAGCAGCGCCGGACTAGCGGGGGGGCTGGAGCCTTCAGATACGCAGTATTTT
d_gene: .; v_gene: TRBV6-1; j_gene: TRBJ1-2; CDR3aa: CASNSAPLGGGYTF; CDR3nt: TGTGCCAGCAACTCGGCCCCGTTGGGGGGGGGCTACACCTTC
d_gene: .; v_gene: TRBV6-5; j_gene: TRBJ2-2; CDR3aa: CASSTQGELFF; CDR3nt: TGTGCCAGCAGTACCCAGGGGGAGCTGTTTTTT
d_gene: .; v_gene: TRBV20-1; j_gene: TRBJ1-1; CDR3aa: CSATGETEAFF; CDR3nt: TGCAGTGCTACTGGGGAGACTGAAGCTTTCTTT
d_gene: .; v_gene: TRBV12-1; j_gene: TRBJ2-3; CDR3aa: CASSFCASGGPCTDTQYF; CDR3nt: TGTGCCAGCAGCTTTTGCGCTAGCGGGGGGCCCTGCACAGATACGCAGTATTTT
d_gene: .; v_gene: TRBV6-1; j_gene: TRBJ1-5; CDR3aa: CASSVELNNQPQHF; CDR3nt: TGTGCCAGCAGTGTAGAGTTGAACAATCAGCCCCAGCATTTT
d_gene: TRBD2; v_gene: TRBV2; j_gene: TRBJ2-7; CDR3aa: CASSDELAGNSYEQYF; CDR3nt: TGTGCCAGCAGTGATGAACTAGCGGGAAATTCTTACGAGCAGTACTTC
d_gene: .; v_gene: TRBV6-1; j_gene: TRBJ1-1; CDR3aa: CASSGALTVTEAFF; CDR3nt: TGTGCCAGCAGTGGGGCACTGACGGTCACTGAAGCTTTCTTT
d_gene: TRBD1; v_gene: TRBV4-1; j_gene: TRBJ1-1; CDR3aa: CASSRKPQGGEVTEAFF; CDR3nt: TGCGCCAGCAGCCGCAAGCCCCAGGGGGGCGAGGTCACTGAAGCTTTCTTT
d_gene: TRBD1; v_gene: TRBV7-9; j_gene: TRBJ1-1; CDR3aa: CASSFDRGQTGRAFF; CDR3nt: TGTGCCAGCAGCTTTGACAGGGGGCAGACGGGGCGGGCTTTCTTT
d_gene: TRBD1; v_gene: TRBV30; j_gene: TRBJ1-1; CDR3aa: CASKTGATEAFF; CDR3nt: TGTGCCTCGAAGACAGGGGCTACTGAAGCTTTCTTT
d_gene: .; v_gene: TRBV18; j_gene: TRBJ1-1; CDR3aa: CASSPSSDTEAFF; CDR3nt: TGTGCCAGCTCACCTTCCAGTGACACTGAAGCTTTCTTT
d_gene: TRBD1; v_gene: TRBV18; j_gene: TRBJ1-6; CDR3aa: CASSIDHTLRDRDSPLHF; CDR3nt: TGTGCCAGCTCAATTGACCACACACTCCGGGACAGGGATTCACCCCTCCACTTT
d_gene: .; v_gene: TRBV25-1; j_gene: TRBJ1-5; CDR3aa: CASSDSAYSNQPQHF; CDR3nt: TGTGCCAGCAGTGATTCTGCGTATAGCAATCAGCCCCAGCATTTT
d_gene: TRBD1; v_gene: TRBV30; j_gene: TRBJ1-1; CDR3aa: CAWGQGTEAFF; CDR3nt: TGTGCCTGGGGACAGGGGACTGAAGCTTTCTTT
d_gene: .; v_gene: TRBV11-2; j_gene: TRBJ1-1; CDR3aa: CASSLARATEAFF; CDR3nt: TGTGCCAGCAGCTTGGCCAGGGCCACTGAAGCTTTCTTT